The 3 T cell receptor beta chains below come from one sample, sequenced in a study of OX40 agonist ivuxolimab in advanced cancers. Using immunoSEQ multiplex PCR, the repertoire was profiled, and TCRdb retains in-frame clones only, with some absent. The sample consists of 6,000 or so clones, roughly 80% of them appearing once. The material sequenced was CD4+ or CD8+ T cells sorted from blood, taken in a trial of the OX40 agonist ivuxolimab. The receptor set was obtained from an adult with an advanced solid tumor such as melanoma, head and neck, liver or kidney cancer.

There are a few counts of this clone. The CDR3 DNA sequence: TGCAGCGTTGAAGGCGGGGGGGCGGTCGGGGAGCTGTTTTTT. Residues: CSVEGGGAVGELFF. The genes are TRBV29-1 and TRBJ2-2; 9 bases agree with TRBD2. V dropped 1 base and J dropped 7; count of bases not matched to a gene: 4. Germline V CDR1 and CDR2: SQVTM, ANQGSEA. The CDR3 loop spans 14 amino acids.

This chain joins TRBV4-1 and TRBJ2-3; 14 bases align to TRBD2. Per the germline V gene, CDR1 is MGHRA and CDR2 is YSYEKL. V dropped 5 bases and J dropped 6; count of bases not matched to a gene: 7. The CDR3 is 16 amino acids. The DNA for the CDR3 is TGCGCCAGCAGCTCCCGACTAGCGGGAGGGCAGGATACGCAGTATTTT. This sequence encodes CASSSRLAGGQDTQYF.

V is TRBV19 and J is TRBJ2-7, with 8 bases aligning to TRBD1. The ends lost 3 bases at V and 3 bases at J; junction bases unmatched: 4. The CDR3 covers 14 residues. The germline CDR1 and CDR2 sequences are LNHDA and SQIVND (reference sequence). DNA of the CDR3: TGTGCCAGTAGTATCCAGGGGGCCCTCTACGAGCAGTACTTC. Residues: CASSIQGALYEQYF.